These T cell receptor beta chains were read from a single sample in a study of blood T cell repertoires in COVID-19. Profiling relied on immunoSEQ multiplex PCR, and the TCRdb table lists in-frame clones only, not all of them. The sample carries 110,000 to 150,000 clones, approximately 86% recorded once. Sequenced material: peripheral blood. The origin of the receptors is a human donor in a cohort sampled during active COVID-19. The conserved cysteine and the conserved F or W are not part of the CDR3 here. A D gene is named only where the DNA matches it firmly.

AISESGQFRAEAF | TRBJ1-1 | TRBV10-3 | TRBD1
ASTQPGQTTTNYGYT | TRBJ1-2 | TRBV28 | TRBD1
AWSAGQGGNSPLH | TRBJ1-6 | TRBV30 | .
ASSLNRDYSPLH | TRBJ1-6 | TRBV11-2 | .
ASSSTGDQETQY | TRBJ2-5 | TRBV28 | .
ASSLLQGGVEQY | TRBJ2-7 | TRBV28 | TRBD2
ASSGTGMYEQY | TRBJ2-7 | TRBV18 | TRBD1
SVQAGFNEQY | TRBJ2-7 | TRBV29-1 | .
ASSLAAYNEQF | TRBJ2-1 | TRBV7-2 | .
ASSAQTGRYPATNEKLF | TRBJ1-4 | TRBV27 | TRBD1
ASTLGGAPSNEQF | TRBJ2-1 | TRBV27 | .
ASSLGRETYNEQF | TRBJ2-1 | TRBV7-9 | .
ASRLAGGPFLYSYNEQF | TRBJ2-1 | TRBV6-8 | TRBD2
ASSIGTVYNEQF | TRBJ2-1 | TRBV19 | .
ASSGRTGSGVSQPQH | TRBJ1-5 | TRBV7-8 | TRBD1
ASSQVSQGSGSDTQY | TRBJ2-3 | TRBV14 | TRBD1
ASSRSYEQY | TRBJ2-7 | TRBV14 | .
ASSLFFRTIQETQY | TRBJ2-5 | TRBV28 | .
ASSILAGGHNEQF | TRBJ2-1 | TRBV10-1 | TRBD2
ASSRPGNEQF | TRBJ2-1 | TRBV5-4 | .
ASSQSGSAQETQY | TRBJ2-5 | TRBV14 | .
ASSQSGVTEAF | TRBJ1-1 | TRBV3-1/TRBV3-2 | .
ASSIWTGSNQPQH | TRBJ1-5 | TRBV19 | TRBD1
ASSLSGGHNSPLH | TRBJ1-6 | TRBV5-1 | .
ASSIGTPNYGYT | TRBJ1-2 | TRBV28 | .
ASSKLDVYEQF | TRBJ2-1 | TRBV27 | .
ASAGWDTDTQY | TRBJ2-3 | TRBV12-5 | .